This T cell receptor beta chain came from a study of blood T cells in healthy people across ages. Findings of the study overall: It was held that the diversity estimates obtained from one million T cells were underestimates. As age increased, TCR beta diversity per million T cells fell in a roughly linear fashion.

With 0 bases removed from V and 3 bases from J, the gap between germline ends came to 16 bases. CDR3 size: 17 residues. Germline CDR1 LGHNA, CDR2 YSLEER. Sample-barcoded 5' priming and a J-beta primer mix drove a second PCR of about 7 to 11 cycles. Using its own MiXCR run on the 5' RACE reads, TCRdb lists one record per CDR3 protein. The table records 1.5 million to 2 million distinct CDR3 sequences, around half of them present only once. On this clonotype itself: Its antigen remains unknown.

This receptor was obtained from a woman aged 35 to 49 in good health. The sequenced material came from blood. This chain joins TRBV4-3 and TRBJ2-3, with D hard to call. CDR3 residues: CASSQDSKGYKTDTQYF. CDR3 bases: TGCGCCAGCAGCCAAGATAGTAAAGGGTACAAGACAGATACGCAGTATTTT.